Sequencing of this TCR beta chain was carried out in a study of blood T cell repertoires in COVID-19. Some clones are missing from TCRdb's copy, which holds only in-frame ones; the method was immunoSEQ multiplex PCR. The sample has roughly 140,000 clones; around 81% are singletons. CDR3 length: 18 residues. V was pared by 2 bases and J by 0 bases, with 7 bases of the junction left unmatched. Germline V gives CDR1 MNHEY, CDR2 SVGEGT. This TCR was recovered from a woman in her fifties or sixties with acute or convalescent COVID-19. The sequenced material came from peripheral blood. The chain is built from TRBV6-2 or TRBV6-3 and TRBJ2-3; 11 bases align to TRBD1. The CDR3 region is CASSYPIRDRGSTDTQYF. DNA for the CDR3: TGTGCCAGCAGTTACCCAATCCGGGACAGGGGGAGCACAGATACGCAGTATTTT.